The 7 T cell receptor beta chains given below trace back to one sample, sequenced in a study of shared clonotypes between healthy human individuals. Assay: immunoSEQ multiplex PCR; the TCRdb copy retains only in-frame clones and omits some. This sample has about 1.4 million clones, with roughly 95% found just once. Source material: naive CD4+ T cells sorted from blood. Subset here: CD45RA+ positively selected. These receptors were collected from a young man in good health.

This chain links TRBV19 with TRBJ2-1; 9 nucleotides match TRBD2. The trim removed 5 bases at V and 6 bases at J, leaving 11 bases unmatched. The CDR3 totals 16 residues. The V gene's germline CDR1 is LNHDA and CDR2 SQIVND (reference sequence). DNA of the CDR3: TGTGCCAGTAGTCCCCGGGTAGCGGGAGTGAGCAATGAGCAGTTCTTC. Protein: CASSPRVAGVSNEQFF.

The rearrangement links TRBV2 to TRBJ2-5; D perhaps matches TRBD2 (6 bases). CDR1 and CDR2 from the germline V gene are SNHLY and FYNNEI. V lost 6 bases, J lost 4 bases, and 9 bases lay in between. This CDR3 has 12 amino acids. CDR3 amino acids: CASRDGGETQYF. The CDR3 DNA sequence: TGTGCCAGCAGGGACGGGGGAGAGACCCAGTACTTC.

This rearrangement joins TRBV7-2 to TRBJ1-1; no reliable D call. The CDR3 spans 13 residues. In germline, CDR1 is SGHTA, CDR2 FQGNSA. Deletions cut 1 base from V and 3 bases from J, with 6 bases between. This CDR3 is CASSLGPYTEAFF. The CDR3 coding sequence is TGTGCCAGCAGCTTAGGTCCCTACACTGAAGCTTTCTTT.

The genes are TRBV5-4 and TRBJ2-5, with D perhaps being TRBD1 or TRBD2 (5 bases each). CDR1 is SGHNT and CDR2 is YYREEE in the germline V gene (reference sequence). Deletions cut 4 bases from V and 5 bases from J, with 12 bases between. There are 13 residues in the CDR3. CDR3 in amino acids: CASSPGRGETQYF. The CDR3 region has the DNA TGTGCCAGCAGCCCAGGGAGAGGGGAGACCCAGTACTTC. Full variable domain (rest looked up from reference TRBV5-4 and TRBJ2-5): ETGVTQSPTHLIKTRGQQVTLRCSSQSGHNTVSWYQQALGQGPQFIFQYYREEENGRGNFPPRFSGLQFPNYSSELNVNALELDDSALYLCASSPGRGETQYFGPGTRLLVL.

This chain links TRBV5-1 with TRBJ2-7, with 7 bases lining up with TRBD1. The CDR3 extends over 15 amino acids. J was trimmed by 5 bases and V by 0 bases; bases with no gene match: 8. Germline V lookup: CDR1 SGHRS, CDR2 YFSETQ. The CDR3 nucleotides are TGCGCCAGCAGCTTGGAGGGGGCAGGGGTGGACGAGCAGTACTTC. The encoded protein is CASSLEGAGVDEQYF. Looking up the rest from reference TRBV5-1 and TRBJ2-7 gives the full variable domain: KAGVTQTPRYLIKTRGQQVTLSCSPISGHRSVSWYQQTPGQGLQFLFEYFSETQRNKGNFPGRFSGRQFSNSRSEMNVSTLELGDSALYLCASSLEGAGVDEQYFGPGTRLTVT.

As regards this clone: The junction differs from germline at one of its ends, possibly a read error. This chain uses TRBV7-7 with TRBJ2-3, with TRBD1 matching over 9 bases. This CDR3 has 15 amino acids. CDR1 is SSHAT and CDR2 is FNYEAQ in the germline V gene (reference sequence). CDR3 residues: CASSRGQGSTDTQYF. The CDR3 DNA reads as TGTGCTAGCAGCCGCGGACAGGGGAGCACAGATACGCAGTATTTT.

The CDR3 region has the DNA TGTGCCATCAGTGGGGGTCAAAGGGGGTCCTACGAGCAGTACTTC. Protein product: CAISGGQRGSYEQYF. The J gene is TRBJ2-7, the V gene TRBV10-3, with D possibly TRBD1 on 6 matching bases. The CDR3 is made up of 15 amino acids. Germline assignment: CDR1 ENHRY and CDR2 SYGVKD. The V gene lost 4 bases and the J gene lost 1 base, with 14 bases spanning the gap.